This T cell receptor beta chain was sequenced during a study of CD8+CD57+ T cells in acquired aplastic anemia. Study conclusions and caveats: Significance was not reached for CD8+ Simpson's diversity between patients and controls.

Template material for TCR beta VDJ and CDR3 profiling consisted of genomic DNA. TCRdb re-called the reads through MiXCR, storing one row per CDR3 protein. Seen here are around 430,000 distinct CDR3 sequences, roughly a third observed once, and the top ten hold roughly 0.8%. In regard to this clonotype: Its antigen is unidentified.

Patients chosen for sequencing had shown CD8+CD57+ cell expansion by flow cytometry. The source of this sequence is a human donor with aplastic anemia. Material: sorted CD4+, CD8+, or CD8+CD57+ T cells (not recorded which) from PBMCs.

The CDR3 sequence: CSARAPKGQGAYSNQPQHF. In DNA form, the CDR3 reads TGCAGTGCTAGGGCGCCGAAAGGACAGGGAGCTTATAGCAATCAGCCCCAGCATTTT. V usage is TRBV20-1 and J usage is TRBJ1-5, with 8 bases that match TRBD1. CDR3 length: 19 residues. Trimming at V came to 3 bases and at J to 0 bases, leaving 16 bases not matched to a gene. CDR1 DFQATT and CDR2 SNEGSKA come from the germline V gene (reference sequence).